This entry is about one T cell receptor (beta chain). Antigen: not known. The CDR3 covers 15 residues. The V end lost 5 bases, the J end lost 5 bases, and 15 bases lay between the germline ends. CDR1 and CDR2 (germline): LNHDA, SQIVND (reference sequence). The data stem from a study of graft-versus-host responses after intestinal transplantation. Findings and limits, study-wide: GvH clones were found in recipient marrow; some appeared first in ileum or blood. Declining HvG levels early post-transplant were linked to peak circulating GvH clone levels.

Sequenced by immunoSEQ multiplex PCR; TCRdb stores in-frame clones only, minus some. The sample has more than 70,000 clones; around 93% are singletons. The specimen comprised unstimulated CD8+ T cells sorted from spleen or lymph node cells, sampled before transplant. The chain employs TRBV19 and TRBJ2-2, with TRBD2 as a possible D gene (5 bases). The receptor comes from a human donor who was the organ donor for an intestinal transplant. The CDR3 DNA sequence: TGTGCCAGTAGTGAAAGGGCTCGGGGTACCGGGGAGCTGTTTTTT. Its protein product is CASSERARGTGELFF.